Listed here are 26 T cell receptor beta chains from one sample, sequenced in a study of identical twins (dated by TCRdb to 2016 to 2017). The library came from 5' RACE. The sequencer listed for this sample is Illumina HiSeq 2000. TCRdb redid the processing of the public reads, applying fastp at Q25 and MiXCR, and retained in-frame beta chains. For every CDR3 protein sequence, its rows merge into one entry that carries the most common genes and DNA. Here the sample has 500,000 to 650,000 distinct CDR3 sequences; approximately 20% occur a single time. The ten largest clones add up to about 0.5% of the sample. These records were also assigned to another study, of yellow fever vaccine responses in identical twins.

The sample consisted of CD4+ T cells sorted from blood. These receptor sequences come from a woman younger than 35 in good health.

The table lists this clonotype with a few counts. The chain recombines TRBV20-1 with TRBJ2-3; 13 positions match TRBD2. From germline, CDR1 is DFQATT and CDR2 SNEGSKA (reference sequence). The CDR3 runs 15 residues. Trimming cost V 2 bases and J 5 bases; bases outside gene matches: 4. CDR3 loop: CSARRTSGRVDTQYF. In DNA, the CDR3 is TGCAGTGCTAGAAGGACTAGCGGGAGAGTAGATACGCAGTATTTT.

The chain carries TRBV7-9 and TRBJ2-2, with D possibly TRBD1 on 6 matching bases. Germline V gene lookup returns CDR1 SEHNR and CDR2 FQNEAQ (reference sequence). The CDR3 runs to 15 residues. Trimming shortened V by 6 bases and J by 1 base, and 12 bases separated the two germline ends. The CDR3: CASRPTGMNTGELFF. The CDR3 DNA sequence: TGTGCCAGCAGACCTACAGGGATGAACACCGGGGAGCTGTTTTTT.

This clonotype showed up many times. This rearrangement joins TRBV12-3 or TRBV12-4 to TRBJ2-7, with D possibly being TRBD2 (6 bases). This CDR3 is built from 14 residues. V lost 8 bases and J 7 bases, leaving 21 bases between the germline ends. The CDR3: CASRAGSQMGEQYF. In DNA, the CDR3 is TGTGCCAGCCGCGCGGGGTCCCAAATGGGGGAGCAGTACTTC.

V gene TRBV15 combines with J gene TRBJ1-4; 10 bases are a match to TRBD1. V shed 3 bases and J 6 bases; nucleotides not matched to a gene: 4. This CDR3 has 15 residues. Germline CDR1 reads LNHNV; CDR2 reads YYDKDF (reference sequence). For the CDR3, the DNA is TGTGCCACCAGCAGGACAGGGGGCACGGATGAAAAACTGTTTTTT. This translates into CATSRTGGTDEKLFF.

CDR3 sequence: CASSYTPGENTGELFF. Here the CDR3 DNA reads TGCGCCAGCAGCTACACTCCGGGGGAAAACACCGGGGAGCTGTTTTTT. The genes are TRBV5-1 and TRBJ2-2, with a weak D call TRBD2 (6 bases). Trimming left V 3 bases short and J 2 bases short, with 14 bases between. This CDR3 is 16 amino acids long. Looked up from germline, CDR1 is SGHRS and CDR2 is YFSETQ.

This chain uses TRBV5-1 with TRBJ2-2; 11 bases are shared with TRBD1. J lost 6 bases, V lost 6 bases, and 10 bases had no gene match. CDR3 length: 16 amino acids. Looked up from germline, CDR1 is SGHRS and CDR2 is YFSETQ. The CDR3 reads CASNSPGTGGPGELFF. The CDR3 DNA reads as TGCGCCAGCAACTCCCCTGGGACAGGGGGTCCCGGGGAGCTGTTTTTT.

This clonotype appeared a few times. V gene TRBV5-1 combines with J gene TRBJ1-1; D is unclear. CDR3 length: 13 residues. V lost 4 bases and J 3 bases, leaving 10 bases between the germline ends. Germline CDR1 SGHRS, CDR2 YFSETQ. The CDR3 is CASSLSLDTEAFF. CDR3 in DNA: TGCGCCAGCAGCCTCTCACTTGACACTGAAGCTTTCTTT.

The chain couples TRBV5-6 to TRBJ2-2; D is perhaps TRBD1 or TRBD2 (5 bases each). The V and J ends lost 7 bases and 5 bases respectively, with 21 bases between them. This CDR3 spans 16 amino acids. Germline-derived CDR1 and CDR2 are SGHDT and YYEEEE. In DNA, the CDR3 is TGTGCCAGCCAGGGTCCGGGACCAAAAACTACCGGGGAGCTGTTTTTT. Encoded protein: CASQGPGPKTTGELFF.

The chain recombines TRBV7-8 with TRBJ1-5, with D perhaps matching TRBD1 (5 bases). V gave up 1 base and J gave up 4 bases, with 8 bases separating them. CDR1 is SGHVS, CDR2 FQNEAQ, per germline. This CDR3 contains 14 residues. CDR3 amino acids: CASSLVQANQPQHF. The DNA of the CDR3 is TGTGCCAGCAGCTTAGTACAGGCTAATCAGCCCCAGCATTTT. Filled out from reference TRBV7-8 and TRBJ1-5, the complete variable domain reads GAGVSQSPRYKVAKRGQDVALRCDPISGHVSLFWYQQALGQGPEFLTYFQNEAQLDKSGLPSDRFFAERPEGSVSTLKIQRTQQEDSAVYLCASSLVQANQPQHFGDGTRLSIL.

The chain employs TRBV6-5 and TRBJ2-2, with TRBD1 matching 11 bases. The CDR3 sequence is 17 residues long. Per the germline V gene, CDR1 is MNHEY and CDR2 is SVGAGI. V lost 0 bases, J lost 4 bases, and 4 bases stayed unmatched. CDR3 amino acids: CASSYSGQGAGTGELFF. The CDR3 DNA sequence: TGTGCCAGCAGTTACTCTGGACAGGGGGCGGGCACCGGGGAGCTGTTTTTT.

In its sample, this clonotype was seen many times. V usage is TRBV4-1 and J usage is TRBJ2-2; 8 positions agree with TRBD1. This CDR3 comprises 15 residues. The germline gives CDR1 MGHRA, CDR2 YSYEKL. V was clipped by 2 bases and J by 7 bases; unmatched bases: 6. CDR3 loop: CASSQRDRRGGELFF. For the CDR3, the DNA is TGCGCCAGCAGCCAAAGGGACAGGCGTGGCGGGGAGCTGTTTTTT.

This clonotype was observed a few times. The chain has TRBV15 and TRBJ2-5, with 12 positions matching TRBD1. This CDR3 is built from 16 residues. V was clipped by 3 bases and J by 5 bases; unmatched bases: 7. The germline CDR1 and CDR2 sequences are LNHNV and YYDKDF (reference sequence). CDR3 nucleotides: TGTGCCACCAGCAGTTTCGGGACAGGGGGCTTTGAGACCCAGTACTTC. Translating gives CATSSFGTGGFETQYF.

This clonotype was picked up one time. V usage is TRBV19 and J usage is TRBJ2-1, with D uncertain. The CDR3 loop spans 15 amino acids. V dropped 5 bases and J dropped 1 base, with 12 bases sitting between them. Germline lookup yields CDR1 LNHDA and CDR2 SQIVND (reference sequence). In DNA form, the CDR3 reads TGTGCCAGTAGTCTCGGGTGGCGGTCCTACAATGAGCAGTTCTTC. Amino acids: CASSLGWRSYNEQFF.

CDR3 in amino acids: CASTLAGAYTGELFF. CDR3 in DNA: TGTGCCAGCACCTTAGCGGGAGCCTACACCGGGGAGCTGTTTTTT. J is TRBJ2-2 and V is TRBV6-1; 9 bases agree with TRBD2. CDR1 MNHNS and CDR2 SASEGT come from the germline V gene. J was trimmed by 3 bases and V by 7 bases; bases with no gene match: 6. CDR3 size: 15 residues.

This clonotype was seen a few times. Written as DNA, the CDR3 is TGTGCCAGCATAACCGACGGCACCAATGAGCAGTTCTTC. Translating gives CASITDGTNEQFF. This chain connects TRBV28 to TRBJ2-1; no firm D call. The CDR3 runs to 13 residues. V dropped 7 bases and J dropped 6 bases, with 13 bases sitting between them. CDR1 MDHEN and CDR2 SYDVKM come from the germline V gene.

The chain combines TRBV15 with TRBJ1-2, with D possibly TRBD1 on 5 matching bases. V dropped 6 bases and J dropped 6 bases, with 14 bases sitting between them. Germline CDR1 reads LNHNV; CDR2 reads YYDKDF (reference sequence). CDR3 size: 13 residues. This CDR3 reads CATSTGTKDGYTF. As DNA, the CDR3 is TGTGCCACCAGTACCGGGACGAAAGATGGCTACACCTTC.

This clonotype was seen more than once but under ten times. This chain joins TRBV7-3 and TRBJ2-5; 8 nucleotides agree with TRBD2. V lost 4 bases to trimming and J lost 4 bases; unmatched junction nucleotides: 8. The CDR3 totals 15 residues. Germline V gene sequence: CDR1 SGHTA, CDR2 FQGTGA. CDR3 amino acids: CASSSGGAGGETQYF. Written as DNA, the CDR3 is TGTGCCAGCAGCTCGGGGGGGGCAGGCGGAGAGACCCAGTACTTC.

The rearrangement uses TRBV12-3 or TRBV12-4 and TRBJ1-6; no firm D call. This CDR3 has 14 amino acids. V lost 0 bases and J lost 5, with 5 bases in between. The CDR3: CASSLAGNNSPLHF. CDR3 nucleotides: TGTGCCAGCAGTTTAGCAGGGAATAATTCACCCCTCCACTTT.

This chain uses TRBV6-5 with TRBJ2-5; 11 bases agree with TRBD1. Germline lookup yields CDR1 MNHEY and CDR2 SVGAGI. Trimming at V came to 2 bases and at J to 5 bases, leaving 7 bases not matched to a gene. The CDR3 has 16 residues. This CDR3 reads CASSYDGQGASETQYF. In nucleotides, the CDR3 is TGTGCCAGCAGTTACGACGGACAGGGGGCTTCGGAGACCCAGTACTTC.

The rearrangement joins TRBV20-1 to TRBJ2-7, with TRBD1 identical over 8 bases. CDR3 length: 14 residues. Per the germline V gene, CDR1 is DFQATT and CDR2 is SNEGSKA (reference sequence). The trim removed 6 bases at V and 2 bases at J, leaving 9 bases unmatched. CDR3 in DNA: TGCAGTGCAAGGTTGGGGACAGGCCCCTACGAGCAGTACTTC. Translation: CSARLGTGPYEQYF.

The sample holds a few counts of this clonotype. The chain combines TRBV6-6 with TRBJ2-7; TRBD2 agrees at 7 bases. V lost 2 bases and J lost 4; bases outside the gene matches: 2. The germline V gene has CDR1 MNHNY and CDR2 SVGAGI (reference sequence). The CDR3 is 13 residues long. CDR3 loop: CASSYLRGYEQYV. The CDR3 bases are TGTGCCAGCAGTTACCTGCGGGGGTACGAGCAGTACGTC.

This clonotype was counted between two and nine times. The V call is TRBV12-3 or TRBV12-4, the J call TRBJ2-5, with 10 bases matching TRBD2. Trimming took 5 bases from V and 5 from J; bases not matched to a gene: 8. This CDR3 comprises 15 residues. The CDR3 is CASSLSGGSWETQYF. CDR3 coding DNA: TGTGCCAGCAGTCTTAGCGGGGGGTCCTGGGAGACCCAGTACTTC.

In its sample, this clonotype was seen a few times. The chain recombines TRBV18 with TRBJ1-1, with D uncertain. The CDR3 sequence is 14 residues long. The germline V gene has CDR1 KGHSH and CDR2 LQKENI. The ends were cut back, 3 bases at V and 3 bases at J, with 11 bases in the middle. CDR3 loop: CASSPMTQYTEAFF. The CDR3, as DNA: TGTGCCAGCTCACCTATGACCCAATACACTGAAGCTTTCTTT.

This chain uses TRBV24-1 with TRBJ2-1; D remains ambiguous. From germline, CDR1 is KGHDR and CDR2 SFDVKD. V was pared by 7 bases and J by 10 bases, with 10 bases between. This CDR3 is built from 11 residues. CDR3 in DNA: TGTGCCACCAGCGGCGCCGGAGAGCAGTTCTTC. Protein sequence: CATSGAGEQFF.

V and J are TRBV28 and TRBJ1-2, with a possible D match to TRBD1 (5 bases). V lost 6 bases, J lost 2 bases, and 13 bases lay in between. The CDR3 contains 14 residues. Germline assignment: CDR1 MDHEN and CDR2 SYDVKM. The CDR3 bases are TGTGCCAGCAGGGGGACCGGAGTAAACTATGGCTACACCTTC. Protein: CASRGTGVNYGYTF.

This clonotype occurred a few times. The CDR3 DNA sequence: TGCAGTGCTAGAGTGGCGAGGACAGGCATCACCGGGGAGCTGTTTTTT. It specifies CSARVARTGITGELFF. The chain couples TRBV20-1 to TRBJ2-2; TRBD1 matches at 7 bases. The CDR3 spans 16 residues. V lost 1 base to trimming and J lost 4 bases; unmatched junction nucleotides: 9. CDR1 is DFQATT and CDR2 is SNEGSKA in the germline V gene (reference sequence).